The rows below give T cell receptor beta chains drawn from one sample of a study of blood T cell repertoires in COVID-19. Sequenced by immunoSEQ multiplex PCR; TCRdb stores in-frame clones only, minus some. The table has 200,000 or so clones, more than 75% seen once. Sequencing was carried out using peripheral blood. The receptor set was obtained from a man between 50 and 59 years old who had recovered from COVID-19. Each CDR3 is given with its conserved first and last residue. A D gene is named only where the DNA matches it firmly. Rows give clone size only sometimes, using once, few, many, or a class for an expanded clone.

>TRBJ1-2|TRBV24-1|-|-
TGTGCCACCACCCGACTCAGGGTTCGGTATGGCTACACCTTC
CATTRLRVRYGYTF
>TRBJ1-5|TRBV28|once|TRBD1
TGTGCCAGCAGTTCTATACAGGGGATCTCGGGCAATCAGCCCCAGCATTTT
CASSSIQGISGNQPQHF
>TRBJ2-1|TRBV18|-|-
TGTGCCAGCTCACCCTTTCAAATTCTGGTCGGCTCCTACAATGAGCAGTTCTTC
CASSPFQILVGSYNEQFF
>TRBJ2-1|TRBV30|-|TRBD1
TGTGCCTGGAGTCCCGGGACAGAGGGCTGGCAGTTCTTC
CAWSPGTEGWQFF
>TRBJ2-7|TRBV6-5|-|-
TGTGCCACCCTGCGCTTGGAGAGCTCCTACGAGCAGTACTTC
CATLRLESSYEQYF
>TRBJ2-5|TRBV27|-|-
TGTGCCAGCAGTTCCGGGACAAAGTACCAAGAGACCCAGTACTTC
CASSSGTKYQETQYF
>TRBJ1-2|TRBV4-1|-|TRBD1
TGCGCCAGCAGCCAAGAAGGGACAGCCCGTGGCTACACCTTC
CASSQEGTARGYTF
>TRBJ1-1|TRBV18|once|-
TGTGCCAGCTCACCTCAGTCGAACACTGAAGCTTTCTTT
CASSPQSNTEAFF
>TRBJ1-5|TRBV7-9|-|-
TGTGCCAGCAGCTTAAAAGCTAATCAGCCCCAGCATTTT
CASSLKANQPQHF
>TRBJ2-5|TRBV27|-|TRBD2
TGTGCCAGCAGTTCCCGACTAGCGGGAGGGCCGGGGCAAGAGACCCAGTACTTC
CASSSRLAGGPGQETQYF
>TRBJ2-7|TRBV27|few|TRBD2
TGTGCCAGCAGTTCCTGGACTAGCGGGAGGGACGAGCAGTACTTC
CASSSWTSGRDEQYF
>TRBJ2-1|TRBV6-4|once|TRBD2
TGTGCCAGCAGTGACGGTCCAGCGGGAGGACCGAATGAGCAGTTCTTC
CASSDGPAGGPNEQFF
>TRBJ2-3|TRBV5-1|-|TRBD2
TGCGCCAGCAGCCCTGTTGGGACTAGGGTCACAGATACGCAGTATTTT
CASSPVGTRVTDTQYF
>TRBJ2-1|TRBV6-6|-|-
TGTGCCAGCAGTCCCCCCACAGGGAATGAGCAGTTCTTC
CASSPPTGNEQFF
>TRBJ1-5|TRBV7-2|-|TRBD1
TGTGCCAGCAGCTTAGGACAGGGCAACCAGCCCCAGCATTTT
CASSLGQGNQPQHF
>TRBJ2-1|TRBV5-1|once|TRBD2
TGCGCCAGCGGGTCATACATGGGACTAGCGGGAGTCGATGAGCAGTTCTTC
CASGSYMGLAGVDEQFF
>TRBJ2-2|TRBV18|-|-
TGTGCCAGCTCACGGCCGGGACTCAAGAACACCGGGGAGCTGTTTTTT
CASSRPGLKNTGELFF
>TRBJ1-5|TRBV6-5|-|TRBD1
TGTGCCAGCAGTTACCGGACAGGTCTATTCAATCAGCCCCAGCATTTT
CASSYRTGLFNQPQHF
>TRBJ2-3|TRBV19|few|-
TGTGCCAGTAGTATTAGTGAAACTTCCTTGGATACGCAGTATTTT
CASSISETSLDTQYF
>TRBJ2-7|TRBV7-9|-|TRBD1
TGTGCCAGCAGCTTATTGACAGGGGGTGAGCAGTACTTC
CASSLLTGGEQYF
>TRBJ1-4|TRBV6-1|-|-
TGTGCCAGCAGTGACATGGGGGCGACTAATGAAAAACTGTTTTTT
CASSDMGATNEKLFF
>TRBJ2-2|TRBV3-1/TRBV3-2|-|TRBD2
TGTGCCAGCAGCCAAGACAATCCTAGCGGGATAGGGGAGCTGTTTTTT
CASSQDNPSGIGELFF
>TRBJ2-1|TRBV27|-|-
TGTGCCAGCAGTTTCCGGTCTAGCAGGGAGGTCTTGAATGAGCAGTTCTTC
CASSFRSSREVLNEQFF
>TRBJ2-7|TRBV7-8|once|TRBD2
TGTGCCAGCAGCCCCAGACTAGCTACCTACGAGCAGTACTTC
CASSPRLATYEQYF
>TRBJ2-7|TRBV27|-|-
TGTGCCAGCACCCAATTAGCGGCCCGGGGCGAGCAGTACTTC
CASTQLAARGEQYF
>TRBJ2-7|TRBV7-9|-|TRBD2
TGTGCCAGCAGCTCAGAGACTAGCGGCATCTACGAGCAGTACTTC
CASSSETSGIYEQYF
>TRBJ1-1|TRBV20-1|-|TRBD1
TGCAGTGCTAGTGGACAGGGGTTTGCTGAAGCTTTCTTT
CSASGQGFAEAFF
>TRBJ1-4|TRBV6-2/TRBV6-3|-|-
TGTGCCAGCAGTTATAACCGAGAGGAAAAACTGTTTTTT
CASSYNREEKLFF
>TRBJ2-5|TRBV5-1|-|-
TGCGCCAGCAGCTTGAGGGGGACGCAAGGGGAGACCCAGTACTTC
CASSLRGTQGETQYF
>TRBJ1-2|TRBV28|-|TRBD1
TGTGCCAGCAGCGTACATATATACCCCCAGGGGGGATCCTATGGCTACACCTTC
CASSVHIYPQGGSYGYTF
>TRBJ2-1|TRBV27|-|TRBD2
TGTGCCAGCAGCCTCGGGGCTAGCGGCAACTCCTACAATGAGCAGTTCTTC
CASSLGASGNSYNEQFF
>TRBJ2-1|TRBV27|-|TRBD1
TGTGCCAGCAGCACGGGACAGGTAAATGATAAGCAGTTCTTC
CASSTGQVNDKQFF
>TRBJ2-1|TRBV3-1/TRBV3-2|-|TRBD1
TGTGCCAGCATGAAAAAGGCAGGGGGCAATGAGCAGTTCTTC
CASMKKAGGNEQFF
>TRBJ2-6|TRBV28|-|TRBD1
TGTGCCAGCTTCTCTGACAGGGAGTTCTCTGGGGCCAACGTCCTGACTTTC
CASFSDREFSGANVLTF
>TRBJ2-7|TRBV24-1|-|-
TGTGCCACCCTCCGGACAAATTCCTACGAGCAGTACTTC
CATLRTNSYEQYF
>TRBJ2-1|TRBV21-1|-|-
TGTGCCAGCAGCCATGGGAGTAGACGGGAGCAGTTCTTC
CASSHGSRREQFF
>TRBJ1-2|TRBV10-3|-|-
TGTGCCATCTCGGAGGGAGGCGCCTCGGCCTATGGCTACACCTTC
CAISEGGASAYGYTF
>TRBJ2-4|TRBV19|-|TRBD2
TGTGCCAGTAGTATCCGCGGGAGCCTAGCCAAAAACATTCAGTACTTC
CASSIRGSLAKNIQYF
>TRBJ2-1|TRBV21-1|once|-
TGTGCCAGCAGCAAAGTGCTAGCGGGGGACAATGAGCAGTTCTTC
CASSKVLAGDNEQFF
>TRBJ2-2|TRBV4-2|-|TRBD1
TGTGCCAGCAGCCAACTACCCGGGACAGGGGTGACCGGGGAGCTGTTTTTT
CASSQLPGTGVTGELFF
>TRBJ2-5|TRBV21-1|-|-
TGTGCCAGCATCGACAGGGGCTATCAAGAGACCCAGTACTTC
CASIDRGYQETQYF
>TRBJ1-1|TRBV5-1|-|-
TGCGCCAGCAGCGCGAGAGAAAACACTGAAGCTTTCTTT
CASSARENTEAFF
>TRBJ2-3|TRBV5-4|-|-
TGTGCCAGCAGCCTGGGGACGTACGGGAATACGCAGTATTTT
CASSLGTYGNTQYF
>TRBJ1-1|TRBV15|-|-
TGTGCCACCAGCAGAGATAGTGCCCGGGACTCATTATTCATGAACACTGAAGCTTTCTTT
CATSRDSARDSLFMNTEAFF
>TRBJ1-1|TRBV5-1|-|-
TGCGCCAGCGGCAGGGGTGACAGGAACACTGAAGCTTTCTTT
CASGRGDRNTEAFF
>TRBJ2-5|TRBV29-1|-|TRBD2
TGCAGCGTTGAGTACCTAGCGGGAGTCCACCAAGAGACCCAGTACTTC
CSVEYLAGVHQETQYF
>TRBJ2-5|TRBV25-1|-|TRBD1
TGTGCCAGCAGTGAAACAGGGGTGGCGAGGGAGACCCAGTACTTC
CASSETGVARETQYF
>TRBJ2-1|TRBV6-1|few|TRBD2
TGTGCCAGCAGTGACCTTGGACTAGCGGGAGGAGGGAATGAGCAGTTCTTC
CASSDLGLAGGGNEQFF
>TRBJ2-7|TRBV28|-|TRBD2
TGTGCCAGCAACAACGCGGGGGAACCCTACGAGCAGTACTTC
CASNNAGEPYEQYF
>TRBJ2-1|TRBV11-2|once|-
TGTGCCAGCAGTCTTGGACAGTACAATGAGCAGTTCTTC
CASSLGQYNEQFF
>TRBJ1-1|TRBV28|few|-
TGTGCCAGCAGTTTACTTAACACTGAAGCTTTCTTT
CASSLLNTEAFF
>TRBJ2-7|TRBV5-1|-|-
TGCGCCAGCAGCTTGGCCACGGCCTACGAGCAGTACTTC
CASSLATAYEQYF